The 27 T cell receptor beta chains below come from one sample, sequenced in a study of CXCR3-negative and CXCR3-positive naive CD8 T cells. Study observations and caveats: Hydrophobicity was higher for TRB CDR3s found in CXCR3-positive naive cells than in CXCR3-negative naive cells.

These receptors have no known antigen. Carrying UMI labels, the TRB cDNA libraries were prepared through 5' RACE. After re-calling the 5' RACE reads, TCRdb lists one entry per CDR3 protein, DNA absent. This sample's clone table lists 150,000 to 180,000 distinct CDR3 sequences. Sequencing was carried out using naive CXCR3+ CD8+ T cells from blood. Subset indicated: CD45RO-CCR7+CD27+CD95- naive CD8+ T cells expressing CXCR3 (TNR3+). The receptors here all came from a human donor in good health. Some clones in this sample may be carry-over from other donors' samples.

This chain connects TRBV2 to TRBJ2-3. The CDR3 is made up of 13 amino acids. Looked up from germline, CDR1 is SNHLY and CDR2 is FYNNEI. The CDR3 reads CASMPRLTDTQYF. Filled out from reference TRBV2 and TRBJ2-3, the complete variable domain reads EPEVTQTPSHQVTQMGQEVILRCVPISNHLYFYWYRQILGQKVEFLVSFYNNEISEKSEIFDDQFSVERPDGSNFTLKIRSTKLEDSAMYFCASMPRLTDTQYFGPGTRLTVL.

J is TRBJ2-7 and V is TRBV12-3 or TRBV12-4; TCRdb returns TRBD2, unconfirmable since there is no DNA. The CDR3 length is 15 residues. The CDR3 protein is CASSSGLAGSYEQYF.

The J gene is TRBJ2-7, the V gene TRBV24-1. The germline V gene has CDR1 KGHDR and CDR2 SFDVKD. This CDR3 has 14 amino acids. The CDR3: CATSDNQDSYEQYF.

The gene calls are TRBV4-2 and TRBJ2-3. CDR1 is LGHNA, CDR2 YNFKEQ, per germline. The CDR3 consists of 14 residues. This CDR3 reads CASSQAGYTDTQYF.

The CDR3 sequence: CASSPRTGGYNEQFF. The chain links TRBV9 to TRBJ2-1; TCRdb picks TRBD1, but there is no DNA to check that call. CDR1 is SGDLS and CDR2 is YYNGEE in the germline V gene. CDR3 length equals 15 residues.

The chain links TRBV4-1 to TRBJ2-1; there is no DNA to check the TCRdb D call of TRBD2. This CDR3 has 21 residues. Per germline, CDR1 MGHRA and CDR2 YSYEKL. This chain's CDR3 is CASSPAGEGLAGSGSYNEQFF.

This chain links TRBV12-3 or TRBV12-4 with TRBJ2-5. The CDR3 contains 12 residues. The CDR3 spells CASSFSQETQYF.

The chain has TRBV20-1 and TRBJ1-5; the TRBD1 assignment by TCRdb is unverifiable without DNA. The CDR3 covers 14 residues. Germline V CDR1 and CDR2: DFQATT, SNEGSKA (reference sequence). CDR3 loop: CSAPDRELRQPQHF.

The V and J genes are TRBV7-8 and TRBJ2-1. The CDR3 spans 14 residues. Germline CDR1 and CDR2: SGHVS and FQNEAQ. The CDR3 loop reads CASSLLVGYNEQFF.

The chain combines TRBV18 with TRBJ1-5; the TRBD1 assignment by TCRdb is unverifiable without DNA. This CDR3 has 17 amino acids. Germline V gene lookup returns CDR1 KGHSH and CDR2 LQKENI. CDR3 sequence: CASSPPPGHAGNQPQHF.

The CDR3 here is CSVEGGNEQFF. The chain recombines TRBV29-1 with TRBJ2-1. Germline values: CDR1 SQVTM, CDR2 ANQGSEA. This CDR3 spans 11 amino acids.

This sequence joins TRBV6-5 and TRBJ2-3; TCRdb calls TRBD1, which cannot be checked without DNA. This CDR3 is built from 12 residues. CDR1 and CDR2 from the germline V gene are MNHEY and SVGAGI. CDR3: CASREGVDTQYF.

The chain is built from TRBV19 and TRBJ2-2; TCRdb gives TRBD1 as the D gene, but with no DNA this cannot be confirmed. Looked up from germline, CDR1 is LNHDA and CDR2 is SQIVND (reference sequence). The CDR3 length is 15 residues. CDR3 region: CASSTGQRNTGELFF.

V usage is TRBV28 and J usage is TRBJ2-7; no DNA is available, so the TRBD2 call from TCRdb remains unchecked. Germline CDR1 reads MDHEN; CDR2 reads SYDVKM. The CDR3 loop spans 14 amino acids. The CDR3: CASTLGLAGYEQYF.

This CDR3 reads CASSHGPRKEAFF. The rearrangement joins TRBV7-6 to TRBJ1-1. In germline, CDR1 is SGHVS, CDR2 FNYEAQ. This CDR3 is 13 amino acids long. The full variable domain, rest sourced from reference TRBV7-6 and TRBJ1-1, is GAGVSQSPRYKVTKRGQDVALRCDPISGHVSLYWYRQALGQGPEFLTYFNYEAQQDKSGLPNDRFSAERPEGSISTLTIQRTEQRDSAMYRCASSHGPRKEAFFGQGTRLTVV.

This chain joins TRBV20-1 and TRBJ2-7; with no DNA, the TCRdb D assignment of TRBD2 cannot be verified. The CDR3 sequence is 14 residues long. Germline CDR1 and CDR2: DFQATT and SNEGSKA (reference sequence). The chain's CDR3 is CSALSGGIDYEQYF.

The gene calls are TRBV9 and TRBJ1-1; the TRBD1 assignment by TCRdb is unverifiable without DNA. This CDR3 has 15 amino acids. From germline, CDR1 is SGDLS and CDR2 YYNGEE. The CDR3 sequence: CASSVADSGHLEAFF.

The chain combines TRBV9 with TRBJ2-1; the TCRdb call, TRBD2, lacks DNA for checking. CDR3 length: 16 amino acids. CDR1 and CDR2 (germline): SGDLS, YYNGEE. This CDR3 reads CASSVDGAGGKNEQFF.

The rearrangement uses TRBV11-2 and TRBJ2-5; the TCRdb call, TRBD1, lacks DNA for checking. Germline V gene lookup returns CDR1 SGHAT and CDR2 FQNNGV. CDR3 length: 18 residues. The CDR3 sequence is CASSLPGGQALYQETQYF.

V gene TRBV6-5 combines with J gene TRBJ1-2. The CDR3 is made up of 16 amino acids. Germline V gene sequence: CDR1 MNHEY, CDR2 SVGAGI. CDR3 region: CASSYSISGGAFGYTF.

The V gene is TRBV6-5, the J gene TRBJ2-7. This CDR3 is 12 amino acids long. Per the germline V gene, CDR1 is MNHEY and CDR2 is SVGAGI. The CDR3 loop is CASSYSQYEQYF.

The chain employs TRBV5-5 and TRBJ2-1. The CDR3 totals 11 residues. Germline V lookup: CDR1 SGHKS, CDR2 YYEKEE (reference sequence). CDR3 sequence: CASILYNEQFF.

The chain has TRBV15 and TRBJ1-6. The length of the CDR3 is 15 residues. CDR1 is LNHNV and CDR2 is YYDKDF in the germline V gene (reference sequence). The CDR3 loop reads CATSRRGSYNSPLHF.

CDR3 amino acids: CASSLKLDYEQYF. The chain couples TRBV5-1 to TRBJ2-7. Germline V gene data show CDR1 as SGHRS and CDR2 as YFSETQ. The CDR3 has 13 residues. Combining the CDR3 with reference TRBV5-1 and TRBJ2-7 gives the whole variable domain KAGVTQTPRYLIKTRGQQVTLSCSPISGHRSVSWYQQTPGQGLQFLFEYFSETQRNKGNFPGRFSGRQFSNSRSEMNVSTLELGDSALYLCASSLKLDYEQYFGPGTRLTVT.

The chain combines TRBV6-6 with TRBJ2-2; there is no DNA to check the TCRdb D call of TRBD2. CDR3 size: 16 residues. Germline V gene data show CDR1 as MNHNY and CDR2 as SVGAGI (reference sequence). This CDR3 is CASSPPGTTNTGELFF.

The rearrangement links TRBV18 to TRBJ2-1; the D call from TCRdb, TRBD1, cannot be confirmed without DNA. CDR1 and CDR2 (germline): KGHSH, LQKENI. The CDR3 runs to 13 residues. CDR3 loop: CASSPRDRPEQFF. Together with reference TRBV18 and TRBJ2-1, the CDR3 gives the full variable domain: NAGVMQNPRHLVRRRGQEARLRCSPMKGHSHVYWYRQLPEEGLKFMVYLQKENIIDESGMPKERFSAEFPKEGPSILRIQQVVRGDSAAYFCASSPRDRPEQFFGPGTRLTVL.

The chain joins TRBV7-3 to TRBJ2-2; TCRdb proposes TRBD2, but this gene call is untestable without DNA. Germline V gene sequence: CDR1 SGHTA, CDR2 FQGTGA. The CDR3 sequence is 17 residues long. CDR3 loop: CASSQSSGGAGTGELFF. The complete variable domain, with remaining parts taken from reference TRBV7-3 and TRBJ2-2, reads GAGVSQTPSNKVTEKGKYVELRCDPISGHTALYWYRQSLGQGPEFLIYFQGTGAADDSGLPNDRFFAVRPEGSVSTLKIQRTERGDSAVYLCASSQSSGGAGTGELFFGEGSRLTVL.